There are a few counts of the clone carrying this T cell receptor (beta chain). The data stem from a study of patients and donors after allogeneic stem cell transplantation. V dropped 0 bases and J dropped 1; count of bases not matched to a gene: 4. This CDR3 is 16 amino acids long. Germline V CDR1 and CDR2: SGDLS, YYNGEE. TCRdb fed the RT-PCR reads into MiXCR, producing one record per CDR3 protein. The table has more than 75,000 distinct CDR3 sequences, around 5% seen once. Sequenced: blood, either unsorted or a sorted T cell fraction (not recorded which). The V gene is TRBV9, the J gene TRBJ2-3; 8 bases line up with TRBD2. The TCR sequence derives from a human donor who was either an allogeneic HSCT recipient or a stem cell or donor lymphocyte infusion donor (not recorded which). It is not recorded whose cells these are; they may come from a transplant donor. CDR3 protein: CASSVGGLGRTDTQYF. CDR3 nucleotide sequence: TGTGCCAGCAGCGTAGGGGGACTAGGGCGCACAGATACGCAGTATTTT. Drawing the rest from reference TRBV9 and TRBJ2-3, the complete variable domain is DSGVTQTPKHLITATGQRVTLRCSPRSGDLSVYWYQQSLDQGLQFLIQYYNGEERAKGNILERFSAQQFPDLHSELNLSSLELGDSALYFCASSVGGLGRTDTQYFGPGTRLTVL.